Each of the 5 T cell receptor beta chains below was sequenced from the same sample in a study of CD8+ T cells in alopecia areata. Reverse transcribed after extraction, RNA yielded cDNA as the sequencing template. Assay: immunoSEQ multiplex PCR; the TCRdb copy retains only in-frame clones and omits some. The sample holds approximately 170,000 clones; around 56% are singletons and the top ten take about 0.65%. Treatment noted: oral pan-JAK inhibitor, 5-10 mg twice daily. The sequences come from CD4+ T cells sorted from blood, collected at week 4, from a patient treated with tofacitinib. The receptors were sampled from a human donor with alopecia areata.

V is TRBV23-1 and J is TRBJ2-5, with 9 bases that match TRBD1. TRBV23-1 is an ORF; its function is uncertain. This CDR3 contains 16 residues. With 4 bases clipped from V and 0 bases from J, the junction kept 6 bases outside the gene matches. The CDR3 sequence: CASSPEGTGHQETQYF. In DNA, the CDR3 is TGCGCCAGCAGTCCCGAGGGGACAGGGCACCAAGAGACCCAGTACTTC.

As concerns this clone: The same CDR3 can be traced to other DNA sequences in this sample. The V call is TRBV29-1, the J call TRBJ1-5; no definite D call. This CDR3 region has 12 residues. V lost 4 bases to trimming and J lost 3 bases, with 7 bases between them. Germline CDR1 and CDR2: SQVTM and ANQGSEA. The chain's CDR3 is CSVAGSNQPQHF. CDR3 DNA sequence: TGCAGCGTTGCCGGATCCAATCAGCCCCAGCATTTT.

V gene TRBV30 combines with J gene TRBJ1-6; unclear D gene. CDR1 and CDR2 from the germline V gene are GTSNPN and SVGIG (reference sequence). Trimming shortened V by 4 bases and J by 9 bases, and 22 bases separated the two germline ends. This CDR3 is built from 16 residues. The CDR3 reads CAWTEGGVLYRSPLHF. The CDR3 DNA reads TGTGCCTGGACCGAAGGCGGGGTTCTTTACCGTTCACCCCTCCACTTT.

This clone was observed a few times. The rearrangement links TRBV7-8 to TRBJ2-2, with D unresolved. The V gene's germline CDR1 is SGHVS and CDR2 FQNEAQ. CDR3 length: 16 amino acids. Trimming cost V 0 bases and J 6 bases, with 14 bases left between them. The CDR3 coding sequence is TGTGCCAGCAGCTTAGCATCGAGATCGGGTGCCGGGGAGCTGTTTTTT. Its protein is CASSLASRSGAGELFF.

In its sample, this clone was seen a few times. The chain is built from TRBV5-8 and TRBJ2-6; no clear D gene. CDR1 is SGHTS and CDR2 is YDEGEE in the germline V gene. The CDR3 has 16 residues. V shed 2 bases and J shed 0 bases, with 9 bases lying between them. The DNA for the CDR3 is TGTGCCAGCAGCTTACGGGCCCTCTCTGGGGCCAACGTCCTGACTTTC. Its protein product is CASSLRALSGANVLTF.